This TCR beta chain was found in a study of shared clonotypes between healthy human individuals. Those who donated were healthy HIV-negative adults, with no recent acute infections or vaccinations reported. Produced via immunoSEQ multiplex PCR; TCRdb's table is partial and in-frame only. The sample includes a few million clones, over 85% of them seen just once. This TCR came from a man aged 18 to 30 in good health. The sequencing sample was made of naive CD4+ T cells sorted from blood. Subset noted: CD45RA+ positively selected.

The CDR3 reads CASSLGLAGAGEQYF. The CDR3 bases are TGTGCCAGCAGCTTGGGACTAGCGGGGGCAGGAGAGCAGTACTTC. This chain joins TRBV5-5 and TRBJ2-7, with TRBD2 identical over 12 bases. Per germline, CDR1 SGHKS and CDR2 YYEKEE (reference sequence). The CDR3 length is 15 residues. J lost 7 bases, V lost 0 bases, and 5 bases had no gene match.